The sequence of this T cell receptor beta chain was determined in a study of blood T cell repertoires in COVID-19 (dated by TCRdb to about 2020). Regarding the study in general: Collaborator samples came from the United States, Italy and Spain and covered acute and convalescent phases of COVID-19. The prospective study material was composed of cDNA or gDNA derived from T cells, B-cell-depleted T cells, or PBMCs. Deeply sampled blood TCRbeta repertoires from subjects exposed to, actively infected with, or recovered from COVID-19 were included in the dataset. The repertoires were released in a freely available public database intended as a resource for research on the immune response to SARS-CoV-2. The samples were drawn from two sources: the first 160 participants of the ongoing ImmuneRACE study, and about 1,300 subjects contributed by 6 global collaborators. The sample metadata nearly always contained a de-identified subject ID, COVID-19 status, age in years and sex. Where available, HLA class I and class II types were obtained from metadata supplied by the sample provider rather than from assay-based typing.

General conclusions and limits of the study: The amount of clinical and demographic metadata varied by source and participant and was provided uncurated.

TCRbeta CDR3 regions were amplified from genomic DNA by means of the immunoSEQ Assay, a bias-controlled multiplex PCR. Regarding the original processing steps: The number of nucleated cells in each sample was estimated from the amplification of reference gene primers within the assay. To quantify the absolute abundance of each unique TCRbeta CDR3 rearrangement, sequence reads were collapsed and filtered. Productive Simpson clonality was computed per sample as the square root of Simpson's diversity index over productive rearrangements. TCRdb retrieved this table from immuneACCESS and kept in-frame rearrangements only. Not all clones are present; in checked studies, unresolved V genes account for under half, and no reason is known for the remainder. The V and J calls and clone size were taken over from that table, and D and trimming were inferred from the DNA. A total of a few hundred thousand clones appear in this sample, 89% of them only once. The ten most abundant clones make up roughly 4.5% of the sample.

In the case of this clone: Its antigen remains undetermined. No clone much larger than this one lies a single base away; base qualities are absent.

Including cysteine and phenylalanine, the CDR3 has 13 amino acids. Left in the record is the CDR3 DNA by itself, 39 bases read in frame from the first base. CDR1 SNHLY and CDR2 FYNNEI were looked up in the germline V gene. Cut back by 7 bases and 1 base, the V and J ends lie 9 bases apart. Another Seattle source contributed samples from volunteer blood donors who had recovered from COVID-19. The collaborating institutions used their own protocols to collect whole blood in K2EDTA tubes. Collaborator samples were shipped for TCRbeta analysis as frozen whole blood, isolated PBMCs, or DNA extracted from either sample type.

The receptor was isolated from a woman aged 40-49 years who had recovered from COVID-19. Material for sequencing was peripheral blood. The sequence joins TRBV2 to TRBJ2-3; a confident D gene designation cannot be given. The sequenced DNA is TGTGCCAGCATCCCTACTCGCACAGATACGCAGTATTTT. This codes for CASIPTRTDTQYF.